This T cell receptor beta chain was recovered during a study of blood T cell repertoires in COVID-19. The germline V and J ends were trimmed by 4 bases and 3 bases, with 16 bases remaining between them. Germline CDR1 reads SGHNT; CDR2 reads YYREEE (reference sequence). The CDR3 length is 15 residues. Produced via immunoSEQ multiplex PCR; TCRdb's table is partial and in-frame only. The repertoire has 100,000 to 150,000 clones, 79% of them found once; the top ten carry 30% to 45%. This receptor was identified in a middle-aged man with active or convalescent COVID-19. The J gene is TRBJ1-2, the V gene TRBV5-4, with D maybe TRBD1 (5 bases). The sample consisted of peripheral blood. CDR3 bases: TGTGCCAGCAGCCCTTACAGGTGGGAGGACTATGGCTACACCTTC. It specifies CASSPYRWEDYGYTF. Full variable domain (outside the CDR3, taken from reference TRBV5-4 and TRBJ1-2): ETGVTQSPTHLIKTRGQQVTLRCSSQSGHNTVSWYQQALGQGPQFIFQYYREEENGRGNFPPRFSGLQFPNYSSELNVNALELDDSALYLCASSPYRWEDYGYTFGSGTRLTVV.